Listed here are 32 T cell receptor beta chains from one sample, sequenced in a study of shared clonotypes between healthy human individuals. Clones were read by immunoSEQ multiplex PCR, and TCRdb kept only the in-frame ones, dropping some. Here the sample spans roughly 640,000 clones, about 74% being singletons. Sequenced sample: memory CD4+ T cells sorted from blood. As to subset: CD45RA-negative fraction. Source of these receptors: a woman in her 30s in good health.

This clone showed up just once. The rearrangement joins TRBV27 to TRBJ1-1; TRBD1 agrees at 11 bases. The V gene's germline CDR1 is MNHEY and CDR2 SMNVEV (reference sequence). This CDR3 has 15 residues. The junction had 6 bases not matched to a gene; V was cut back by 8 bases and J by 1 base. For the CDR3, the DNA is TGTGCCAGCCTCGCGGACAGGGGGCCGAACACTGAAGCTTTCTTT. Encoded protein: CASLADRGPNTEAFF.

The chain carries TRBV7-9 and TRBJ1-2; D is unclear. Germline V gene sequence: CDR1 SEHNR, CDR2 FQNEAQ (reference sequence). This CDR3 is 12 amino acids long. The ends were cut back, 2 bases at V and 8 bases at J, with 9 bases in the middle. CDR3 bases: TGTGCCAGCAGCTTACCGGCGACCGGCTACACCTTC. This codes for CASSLPATGYTF.

This rearrangement joins TRBV19 to TRBJ1-1, with D uncertain. The V gene's germline CDR1 is LNHDA and CDR2 SQIVND (reference sequence). V was shortened by 6 bases and J by 4 bases, with 15 bases between the two germline ends. The CDR3 loop spans 14 amino acids. The CDR3 reads CASRAEYRGTEAFF. The CDR3 region has the DNA TGTGCCAGTAGAGCCGAGTATCGTGGCACTGAAGCTTTCTTT.

The CDR3 sequence is CASSKTGTGYYEQYF. The CDR3 DNA is TGTGCCAGCAGCAAGACCGGGACAGGGTACTACGAGCAGTACTTC. V is TRBV9 and J is TRBJ2-7, with 9 bases identical to TRBD1. The CDR3 extends over 15 amino acids. Per the germline V gene, CDR1 is SGDLS and CDR2 is YYNGEE. V lost 4 bases to trimming and J lost 3 bases; unmatched junction nucleotides: 8.

This clone appeared many times. V is TRBV7-9 and J is TRBJ2-7; D tentatively reads TRBD1 or TRBD2 (5 bases each). CDR1 is SEHNR, CDR2 FQNEAQ, per germline (reference sequence). The CDR3 has 15 residues. Trimming took 6 bases from V and 6 from J, leaving 21 bases between them. In nucleotides, the CDR3 is TGTGCCAGCAGTCCCTCGGCGACGGGACGATCCGAGCAGTACTTC. Residues: CASSPSATGRSEQYF. Full variable domain (rest looked up from reference TRBV7-9 and TRBJ2-7): DTGVSQNPRHKITKRGQNVTFRCDPISEHNRLYWYRQTLGQGPEFLTYFQNEAQLEKSRLLSDRFSAERPKGSFSTLEIQRTEQGDSAMYLCASSPSATGRSEQYFGPGTRLTVT.

The rearrangement uses TRBV19 and TRBJ1-1, with unresolved D. The CDR3 is 13 amino acids. From germline, CDR1 is LNHDA and CDR2 SQIVND (reference sequence). V lost 0 bases, J lost 10 bases, and 12 bases lay in between. Here the CDR3 DNA reads TGTGCCAGTAGTATAGATTACCCAGCGGGAGCTTTCTTT. Encoded protein: CASSIDYPAGAFF. The entire variable domain, with the rest obtained from reference TRBV19 and TRBJ1-1, is as follows: DGGITQSPKYLFRKEGQNVTLSCEQNLNHDAMYWYRQDPGQGLRLIYYSQIVNDFQKGDIAEGYSVSREKKESFPLTVTSAQKNPTAFYLCASSIDYPAGAFFGQGTRLTVV.

This chain links TRBV5-8 with TRBJ1-1; no definite D call. The CDR3 has 15 amino acids. Germline V gene lookup returns CDR1 SGHTS and CDR2 YDEGEE. Trimming stripped 0 bases from V and 3 bases from J, with 12 bases between. The CDR3 region is CASSLGWGRDTEAFF. CDR3 coding DNA: TGTGCCAGCAGCTTGGGATGGGGAAGAGACACTGAAGCTTTCTTT.

The gene calls are TRBV2 and TRBJ2-7; D is uncertain. The germline CDR1 and CDR2 sequences are SNHLY and FYNNEI. The CDR3 is 12 residues long. Trimming took 5 bases from V and 3 from J, leaving 8 bases between them. The CDR3 DNA reads TGTGCCAGCAGTCCAAGCCACTACGAGCAGTACTTC. Translating gives CASSPSHYEQYF. Full variable domain (remainder filled in from reference TRBV2 and TRBJ2-7): EPEVTQTPSHQVTQMGQEVILRCVPISNHLYFYWYRQILGQKVEFLVSFYNNEISEKSEIFDDQFSVERPDGSNFTLKIRSTKLEDSAMYFCASSPSHYEQYFGPGTRLTVT.

This clone was counted at least ten times. The chain combines TRBV5-6 with TRBJ2-7; D possibly uses TRBD1 or TRBD2 (5 bases each). The CDR3 loop spans 14 amino acids. Germline-derived CDR1 and CDR2 are SGHDT and YYEEEE. Trimming removed 4 bases at V and 4 bases at J, with 15 bases between. The CDR3, as DNA: TGTGCCAGCAGCCGGGGCGGCGCAACATACGAGCAGTACTTC. The encoded protein is CASSRGGATYEQYF.

The rearrangement links TRBV21-1 to TRBJ2-5; TRBD2 is the table's D call, not checked against the DNA. TRBV21-1 is a pseudogene locus. The CDR3 has 20 amino acids. CDR3 DNA sequence: TGTGCCGGCACGAGAAGGCTTCTAGCGGGAGAGACAAGAGACCCGGGGTTGTTCAACTTC. Protein: CAGTRRLLAGETRDPGLFNF.

CDR3 nucleotides: TGTGCCAGTAACCCGGGCCAGGGATATGGCTACACCTTC. This translates into CASNPGQGYGYTF. V gene TRBV19 combines with J gene TRBJ1-2; D is possibly TRBD1 (5 bases). CDR3 length: 13 residues. CDR1 LNHDA and CDR2 SQIVND come from the germline V gene (reference sequence). Trimming pared 7 bases from V and 5 bases from J, leaving 14 bases between.

Points on this clone: The sample holds other DNA sequences that translate to the same CDR3. The V gene is TRBV9, the J gene TRBJ1-1; D remains unclear. The germline V and J ends were trimmed by 2 bases and 0 bases, with 5 bases remaining between them. The CDR3 is made up of 13 amino acids. CDR1 and CDR2 from the germline V gene are SGDLS and YYNGEE. The CDR3 sequence is CASSVNMNTEAFF. CDR3 in DNA: TGTGCCAGCAGCGTTAACATGAACACTGAAGCTTTCTTT.

The chain combines TRBV19 with TRBJ2-1; 10 positions match TRBD2. Germline lookup yields CDR1 LNHDA and CDR2 SQIVND (reference sequence). The V gene end was trimmed by 5 bases and the J gene end by 7 bases; junction bases not matched to a gene: 11. This CDR3 region has 16 residues. The CDR3 sequence: CASSPRTSGLLNEQFF. The CDR3 DNA is TGTGCCAGTAGTCCCAGGACTAGCGGCTTGCTTAATGAGCAGTTCTTC.

V gene TRBV7-2 combines with J gene TRBJ1-3, with D perhaps TRBD1 (5 bases). Germline assignment: CDR1 SGHTA and CDR2 FQGNSA. V lost 5 bases and J 0 bases, leaving 11 bases between the germline ends. This CDR3 comprises 15 residues. For the CDR3, the DNA is TGTGCCAGCAGCCCCTGGGGGAGCTCTGGAAACACCATATATTTT. Translation gives CASSPWGSSGNTIYF.

This chain links TRBV28 with TRBJ2-2; 12 positions agree with TRBD2. The CDR3 is 15 residues long. Losses at the gene ends were 3 bases for V and 4 bases for J; bases not matched to a gene: 0. Germline CDR1 MDHEN, CDR2 SYDVKM. The CDR3 sequence is CASSLGLAGTGELFF. CDR3 nucleotide sequence: TGTGCCAGCAGTTTGGGACTAGCGGGCACCGGGGAGCTGTTTTTT.

This chain uses TRBV5-5 with TRBJ1-1; D not resolved. This CDR3 is 13 amino acids long. Looked up from germline, CDR1 is SGHKS and CDR2 is YYEKEE (reference sequence). Trimming removed 2 bases from V and 1 base from J, with 6 bases in between. In DNA form, the CDR3 reads TGTGCCAGCAGCTTTACGGAGAACACTGAAGCTTTCTTT. Translating it yields CASSFTENTEAFF.

J is TRBJ1-3 and V is TRBV27; a weak D match, TRBD1 (6 bases). Germline V CDR1 and CDR2: MNHEY, SMNVEV (reference sequence). The CDR3 is 18 amino acids. Trimming pared 3 bases from V and 2 bases from J, leaving 20 bases between. The DNA of the CDR3 is TGTGCCAGCAGTTTGAAGGGCCCGCAGGGGCCCCCTGGAAACACCATATATTTT. Translation: CASSLKGPQGPPGNTIYF.

This clone turned up a few times. The chain employs TRBV6-5 and TRBJ2-2; 9 bases map to TRBD1. The CDR3 loop spans 14 amino acids. Germline CDR1 MNHEY, CDR2 SVGAGI. The trim removed 2 bases at V and 5 bases at J, leaving 0 bases unmatched. The CDR3: CASSYDRGTGELFF. CDR3 DNA: TGTGCCAGCAGTTACGACAGGGGGACCGGGGAGCTGTTTTTT.

The chain joins TRBV5-4 to TRBJ2-2; D unresolved. The CDR3 spans 15 residues. Germline CDR1 reads SGHNT; CDR2 reads YYREEE (reference sequence). Between the trimmed V and J ends, which lost 4 bases and 0 bases, there was a span of 10 bases. The CDR3 nucleotides read TGTGCCAGCAGCCCGGGCGAAGCGAACACCGGGGAGCTGTTTTTT. Residues: CASSPGEANTGELFF.

This clone was counted once. The gene calls are TRBV28 and TRBJ1-2; 10 nucleotides line up with TRBD1. CDR3 size: 14 residues. Trimming removed 7 bases from V and 6 bases from J; junction bases left unmatched: 8. CDR1 and CDR2 from the germline V gene are MDHEN and SYDVKM. CDR3 DNA sequence: TGTGCCAGCACCCCCGGGACAGGGGCTAATGGCTACACCTTC. This encodes CASTPGTGANGYTF.

The chain uses TRBV29-1 and TRBJ2-7; TRBD2 aligns across 10 bases. Germline CDR1 is SQVTM and CDR2 is ANQGSEA. The CDR3 covers 14 residues. The junction had 14 bases not matched to a gene; V was cut back by 7 bases and J by 8 bases. CDR3 nucleotide sequence: TGCAGCGGGACTAGCGGAACCCCAGGGCAGAAGCAGTACTTC. This gives the protein CSGTSGTPGQKQYF.

The chain carries TRBV5-1 and TRBJ2-7; D possibly corresponds to TRBD2 (5 bases). This CDR3 has 14 residues. V was cut by 5 bases and J by 3 bases, with 15 bases left in between. CDR1 is SGHRS, CDR2 YFSETQ, per germline. The CDR3 coding sequence is TGCGCCAGCAGAGGGTGGGAGAGAAACTACGAGCAGTACTTC. Its translation is CASRGWERNYEQYF.

This clone has a count of ten or more. This chain links TRBV6-6 with TRBJ1-4; the D gene is possibly TRBD1 (6 bases). The CDR3 loop spans 14 amino acids. V was pared by 6 bases and J by 8 bases, with 16 bases between. Germline CDR1 and CDR2: MNHNY and SVGAGI (reference sequence). Here the CDR3 DNA reads TGTGCCAGCAGATTAAACAGGGCTGGAGAAAAACTGTTTTTT. Protein: CASRLNRAGEKLFF.

The chain is built from TRBV7-2 and TRBJ2-2, with 7 nucleotides matching TRBD1. Germline V gene sequence: CDR1 SGHTA, CDR2 FQGNSA. This CDR3 comprises 15 residues. With 4 bases clipped from V and 4 bases from J, the junction kept 6 bases outside the gene matches. In nucleotides, the CDR3 is TGTGCCAGCAGCTCCCGACAGGGTGTCACCGGGGAGCTGTTTTTT. It yields the protein CASSSRQGVTGELFF.

The V and J genes are TRBV27 and TRBJ2-7, with TRBD2 identical over 7 bases. Germline lookup yields CDR1 MNHEY and CDR2 SMNVEV (reference sequence). V trimming: 3 bases; J trimming: 3 bases; junction bases outside the gene matches: 5. This CDR3 is built from 14 residues. CDR3 DNA: TGTGCCAGCAGTTTGAACGCGGGGGACTACGAGCAGTACTTC. Encoded protein: CASSLNAGDYEQYF.

The chain joins TRBV2 to TRBJ1-4, with 10 nucleotides matching TRBD1. Germline CDR1 and CDR2: SNHLY and FYNNEI. The CDR3 is 16 residues long. V dropped 6 bases and J dropped 6; count of bases not matched to a gene: 10. The CDR3 region is CASSARTGTGDEKLFF. In DNA form, the CDR3 reads TGTGCCAGCAGCGCCCGAACCGGGACAGGGGATGAAAAACTGTTTTTT.

The chain combines TRBV11-1 with TRBJ1-3; 7 bases are a match to TRBD1. Per the germline V gene, CDR1 is SGHAT and CDR2 is FQDESV (reference sequence). The CDR3 is 17 residues long. V lost 4 bases, J lost 1 base, and 10 bases stayed unmatched. CDR3 DNA: TGTGCCAGCAGCTACCTACAGGGGTCGGCGTCTGGAAACACCATATATTTT. This encodes CASSYLQGSASGNTIYF.

This clone was seen a handful of times. This chain links TRBV28 with TRBJ1-5, with a tentative D call TRBD1 (5 bases). Germline-derived CDR1 and CDR2 are MDHEN and SYDVKM. Trimming pared 8 bases from V and 6 bases from J, leaving 11 bases between. The CDR3 has 12 amino acids. The CDR3 region is CASGGGLQPQHF. The CDR3 coding sequence is TGTGCCAGCGGTGGGGGTCTTCAGCCCCAGCATTTT.

The V and J genes are TRBV7-2 and TRBJ2-1; D gene uncertain. The CDR3 is 11 amino acids. In germline, CDR1 is SGHTA, CDR2 FQGNSA. The germline V and J ends were trimmed by 11 bases and 9 bases, with 14 bases remaining between them. CDR3: CARAAYSEQFF. As DNA, the CDR3 is TGTGCCCGGGCGGCGTATAGTGAGCAGTTCTTC.

The chain carries TRBV7-7 and TRBJ2-7; D uncertain. The CDR3 totals 15 residues. Between the trimmed V and J ends, which lost 5 bases and 4 bases, there was a span of 18 bases. From germline, CDR1 is SSHAT and CDR2 FNYEAQ (reference sequence). CDR3: CASSPGAADIYEQYF. The CDR3 nucleotides are TGTGCCAGCAGCCCGGGTGCGGCAGATATTTACGAGCAGTACTTC.

The J gene is TRBJ1-4, the V gene TRBV15; possibly TRBD1 for D (5 bases). In germline, CDR1 is LNHNV, CDR2 YYDKDF (reference sequence). V shed 2 bases and J shed 1 base, with 8 bases lying between them. The length of the CDR3 is 15 residues. The CDR3 bases are TGTGCCACCAGCAGACAGGGTTTAACTAATGAAAAACTGTTTTTT. Protein: CATSRQGLTNEKLFF.

As to this clone: This may stem from a read error, because a much larger clone lies one nucleotide away. The sample has other DNA sequences that encode this CDR3 too. The chain recombines TRBV18 with TRBJ2-5; unclear D gene. V lost 2 bases to trimming and J lost 2 bases, with 6 bases between them. The CDR3 runs 13 residues. Per germline, CDR1 KGHSH and CDR2 LQKENI. The CDR3 region has the DNA TGTGCCAGCTCACCAGAATTTCAAGAGACCCAGTACTTC. Translation: CASSPEFQETQYF.